A selection of T cell receptor beta chains follows, all from one sample in a study of CD8+ T cells in alopecia areata. TCRdb keeps only in-frame clones here, not all; method: immunoSEQ multiplex PCR. The data contain tens of thousands of clones, less than 55% of them singletons. Sequences were obtained from CD4+ Tregs sorted from blood. The receptors shown here come from a human donor with alopecia areata. CDR3s include the opening cysteine and the closing phenylalanine or tryptophan. The D gene is left open where the match is weak. Clone sizes are given selectively: once, few, many, or a class where the clone is expanded.

>TRBD1|TRBV6-5|TRBJ1-1|.
CASGQGILQGTEAFF
TGTGCCAGCGGACAGGGCATCCTCCAGGGCACTGAAGCTTTCTTT
>TRBD2|TRBV29-1|TRBJ2-1|.
CSVELAGTYNEQFF
TGCAGCGTTGAATTAGCGGGGACCTACAATGAGCAGTTCTTC
>TRBD2|TRBV20-1|TRBJ2-7|.
CSGLEKYEQYF
TGCAGCGGACTAGAGAAGTACGAGCAGTACTTC
>.|TRBV7-2|TRBJ2-7|.
CASSLDGGVYEQYF
TGTGCCAGCAGCTTAGATGGCGGGGTCTACGAGCAGTACTTC
>.|TRBV5-4|TRBJ2-1|.
CASSLGSGLTYNEQFF
TGTGCCAGCAGCTTGGGCTCGGGCCTCACCTACAATGAGCAGTTCTTC
>TRBD2|TRBV5-6|TRBJ2-7|few
CASHSTSGVSYEQYF
TGTGCCAGCCATTCTACTAGCGGAGTTTCCTACGAGCAGTACTTC
>TRBD1|TRBV5-4|TRBJ2-2|.
CASSLGQGYTGELFF
TGTGCCAGCAGCTTAGGACAGGGATACACCGGGGAGCTGTTTTTT
>TRBD2|TRBV5-1|TRBJ2-3|.
CASRAIAGSTDTQYF
TGCGCCAGCAGGGCAATAGCGGGTAGCACAGATACGCAGTATTTT
>.|TRBV10-3|TRBJ2-7|.
CAISEPGSGGYEQYF
TGTGCCATCAGTGAGCCCGGATCCGGGGGCTACGAGCAGTACTTC
>.|TRBV7-9|TRBJ1-2|.
CASSSWGAGYGYTF
TGTGCCAGCAGTTCGTGGGGGGCTGGATATGGCTACACCTTC
>.|TRBV5-1|TRBJ2-5|.
CASSLATAQETQYF
TGCGCCAGCAGCTTGGCTACGGCCCAGGAGACCCAGTACTTC
>.|TRBV7-2|TRBJ2-3|few
CASSRGTDTQYF
TGTGCCAGCAGCCGCGGCACAGATACGCAGTATTTT
>.|TRBV7-9|TRBJ2-5|.
CASSLGPIETQYF
TGTGCCAGCAGCTTGGGGCCGATCGAGACCCAGTACTTC
>.|TRBV20-1|TRBJ2-5|.
CSVWEETQYF
TGCAGTGTTTGGGAAGAGACCCAGTACTTC
>.|TRBV10-3|TRBJ2-5|.
CAISGPEGGETQYF
TGTGCCATCAGTGGGCCGGAGGGGGGAGAGACCCAGTACTTC
>.|TRBV28|TRBJ1-2|.
CASSPGPYGYTF
TGTGCCAGCAGTCCTGGTCCCTATGGCTACACCTTC
>.|TRBV30|TRBJ2-1|few
CAWSGLGSYNEQFF
TGTGCCTGGAGTGGACTAGGTTCCTACAATGAGCAGTTCTTC
>TRBD1|TRBV4-2|TRBJ1-4|once
CASSRDRATNEKLFF
TGTGCCAGCAGCCGGGACAGAGCAACTAATGAAAAACTGTTTTTT
>.|TRBV7-2|TRBJ1-1|.
CASSVQVTNTEAFF
TGTGCCAGCAGCGTACAGGTGACGAACACTGAAGCTTTCTTT
>TRBD1|TRBV28|TRBJ2-7|.
CASRRDRGNSYEQYF
TGTGCCAGCAGAAGGGACAGGGGTAATTCGTACGAGCAGTACTTC
>TRBD1|TRBV28|TRBJ2-6|.
CASSITGAGANVLTF
TGTGCCAGCAGCATAACAGGGGCTGGGGCCAACGTCCTGACTTTC
>.|TRBV20-1|TRBJ2-2|.
CSADRGGELFF
TGCAGTGCAGATCGTGGCGGGGAGCTGTTTTTT
>TRBD1|TRBV28|TRBJ2-6|.
CASRGQGPSGANVLTF
TGTGCCAGCAGGGGACAGGGCCCCTCTGGGGCCAACGTCCTGACTTTC
>.|TRBV5-4|TRBJ1-3|.
CASSLGGNGNTIYF
TGTGCCAGCAGCTTGGGAGGGAACGGAAACACCATATATTTT
>.|TRBV4-1|TRBJ2-7|few
CASSQAVGYEQYF
TGCGCCAGCAGCCAAGCGGTTGGTTACGAGCAGTACTTC
>.|TRBV5-6|TRBJ2-5|.
CASSPLWGVEETQYF
TGTGCCAGCAGCCCCCTCTGGGGGGTGGAAGAGACCCAGTACTTC
>.|TRBV2|TRBJ2-7|once
CASSGGYSYEQYF
TGTGCCAGCAGCGGAGGGTATTCCTACGAGCAGTACTTC
>.|TRBV18|TRBJ2-1|.
CASSRDGYNEQFF
TGTGCCAGCTCACGGGACGGATACAATGAGCAGTTCTTC
>.|TRBV18|TRBJ1-1|few
CASSFAGGDTEAFF
TGTGCCAGCTCATTCGCGGGGGGTGACACTGAAGCTTTCTTT
>.|TRBV2|TRBJ1-1|.
CASSDIMGGDTEAFF
TGTGCCAGCAGTGATATCATGGGAGGGGACACTGAAGCTTTCTTT
>.|TRBV5-1|TRBJ1-2|.
CASSFSHQGYGYTF
TGCGCCAGCAGCTTTAGTCACCAAGGCTATGGCTACACCTTC
>.|TRBV29-1|TRBJ1-1|.
CSVEWGHMNTEAFF
TGCAGCGTTGAATGGGGTCACATGAACACTGAAGCTTTCTTT
>TRBD1|TRBV27|TRBJ2-3|.
CASSLRTGGQDTQYF
TGTGCCAGCAGTTTAAGGACAGGGGGCCAAGATACGCAGTATTTT
>.|TRBV10-2|TRBJ2-7|.
CASEFSTTRGEQYF
TGCGCCAGTGAATTCTCGACTACAAGGGGCGAGCAGTACTTC
>.|TRBV5-6|TRBJ1-1|.
CASSLDLLDTEAFF
TGTGCCAGCAGCTTGGACCTCTTGGACACTGAAGCTTTCTTT
>.|TRBV18|TRBJ1-2|few
CASSPDFGYGYTF
TGTGCCAGCTCCCCGGATTTTGGCTATGGCTACACCTTC
>TRBD1|TRBV9|TRBJ1-4|.
CASSDQDRGNEKLFF
TGTGCCAGCAGCGATCAGGACAGGGGGAATGAAAAACTGTTTTTT
>.|TRBV6-1|TRBJ2-7|.
CASSRSASSYEQYF
TGTGCCAGCAGCCGTTCAGCTAGCTCCTACGAGCAGTACTTC
>.|TRBV7-9|TRBJ2-5|.
CASTPYAEETQYF
TGTGCCAGCACCCCGTACGCTGAAGAGACCCAGTACTTC
>.|TRBV7-8|TRBJ2-7|.
CASSFEGSPSSEQYF
TGTGCCAGCAGCTTCGAGGGGAGTCCCTCCTCTGAGCAGTACTTC
>.|TRBV7-2|TRBJ2-7|few
CASSLGRGDYEQYF
TGTGCCAGCAGCTTAGGCAGGGGCGACTACGAGCAGTACTTC